This TCR beta chain stems from a study of CD8 T cells in Susac syndrome (dated by TCRdb to between 2018 and 2021). Looking at the study overall: Repertoire sequencing was used to test whether CD8+ T cell activation and differentiation in Susac syndrome was antigen driven.

From its cysteine to its phenylalanine, the CDR3 spans 15 amino acids. The sequence is cut down to CDR3 DNA, 45 bases in frame from base 1. V was cut back by 1 base and J by 8 bases, leaving a gap of 20 bases between them. CDR1 and CDR2 are drawn from the germline V gene: SQVTM, ANQGSEA. High-throughput TCR beta sequencing profiled peripheral blood CD8+ and CD4+ T cells from healthy donors, Susac syndrome patients and multiple sclerosis patients. The healthy donors served as controls matched for age and sex. Bulk CD8+ and CD4+ T cells were purified by magnetic negative isolation, while CD8+ TEMRA cells were enriched using FACS. Blood was collected in EDTA tubes and processed within 24 hours, with PBMCs isolated through density gradient centrifugation. PBMCs destined for TCR sequencing were cryopreserved in liquid nitrogen and later thawed in a 37 °C water bath. Purity of sorted or isolated CD4+, CD8+ and CD8+ TEMRA cells was at least 90%.

The investigation overall reported the following: The study acknowledged that relatively few individuals were included in the TCR sequencing and HLA analysis.

RNA was extracted using the RNeasy kit, and about 0.5 to 1 microgram was reverse transcribed with random hexamers. TCR beta CDR3 regions were amplified with the immunoSEQ multiplex PCR assay covering 54 Vbeta and 13 Jbeta segments. PCR amplification bias was corrected using a synthetic template baseline for primer optimization and computational correction. The authors' pipeline ran thus. Reads were annotated to V, D and J genes per IMGT and analyzed with immunoSEQ Analyzer, keeping only productive sequences. Clonality was computed as one minus Shannon entropy normalized by log2 of the number of productive unique sequences. For each patient and control, public and private clones were evaluated within the 100 most prevalent clones. Clones were defined as Susac-specific when absent from the healthy and MS cohorts, from over 950 published viral clones and from other ImmuneACCESS disease sequences. Clones were called with MiXCR by TCRdb after fastp trimmed the public reads at Q25, and only in-frame beta chains were retained. Every entry covers one CDR3 protein and lists the most common genes and DNA from its rows. TCRdb, not the authors, supplied the V and J calls. The sample data list 150,000 to 200,000 distinct CDR3 sequences, and around 96% of these were observed just once. The ten largest make up roughly 0.13% of the sample.

As concerns this clonotype: Its antigen remains undetermined. Base qualities were left out, and no much larger clone turns up one base away.

This receptor was taken from a human donor in good health. The sequenced sample was CD4+ T cells from PBMCs. The rearranged chain carries TRBV29-1 and TRBJ1-1; TRBD1 could be the D gene, as 6 bases match. Read as DNA, the sequence is TGCAGCGTTGAAGCTACGCGGGGGGCTGCTTCAGAAGCTTTCTTT. The translation is CSVEATRGAASEAFF.